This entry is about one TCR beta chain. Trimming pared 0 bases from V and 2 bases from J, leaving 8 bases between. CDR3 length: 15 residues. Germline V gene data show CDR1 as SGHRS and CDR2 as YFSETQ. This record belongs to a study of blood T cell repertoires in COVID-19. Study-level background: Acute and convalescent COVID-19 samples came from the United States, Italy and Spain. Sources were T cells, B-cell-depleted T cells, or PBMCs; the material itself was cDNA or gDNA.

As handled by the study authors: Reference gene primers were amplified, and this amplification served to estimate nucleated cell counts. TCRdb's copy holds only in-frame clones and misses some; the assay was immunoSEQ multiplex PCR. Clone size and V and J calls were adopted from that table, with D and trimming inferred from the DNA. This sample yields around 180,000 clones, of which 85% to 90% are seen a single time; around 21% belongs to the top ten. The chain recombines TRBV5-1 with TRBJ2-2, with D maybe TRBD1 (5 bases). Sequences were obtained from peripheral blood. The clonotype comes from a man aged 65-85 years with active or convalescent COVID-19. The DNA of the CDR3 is TGCGCCAGCAGCTTGGGTCAGGGAAACACCGGGGAGCTGTTTTTT. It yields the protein CASSLGQGNTGELFF.